Listed here are 2 T cell receptor beta chains from one sample, sequenced in a study of blood T cell repertoires in COVID-19. Some clones are missing from TCRdb's copy, which holds only in-frame ones; the method was immunoSEQ multiplex PCR. The sample carries hundreds of thousands of clones, around 90% recorded once. The sample comprised peripheral blood. The receptors were sampled from a man aged 55 to 70 who had recovered from COVID-19.

The J gene is TRBJ2-1, the V gene TRBV7-2, with D possibly matching TRBD2 (5 bases). Deletions cut 5 bases from V and 0 bases from J, with 11 bases between. In germline, CDR1 is SGHTA, CDR2 FQGNSA. The CDR3 extends over 15 amino acids. The CDR3 sequence is CASSAERTSYNEQFF. CDR3 DNA: TGTGCCAGCAGCGCCGAGCGGACCTCCTACAATGAGCAGTTCTTC.

This clone was detected only a few times. The chain is built from TRBV5-4 and TRBJ2-3; the D gene is possibly TRBD2 (5 bases). The CDR3 runs to 12 residues. The germline CDR1 and CDR2 sequences are SGHNT and YYREEE (reference sequence). V was pared by 2 bases and J by 11 bases, with 12 bases between. Here the CDR3 reads CASSLLREGQYF. In DNA, the CDR3 is TGTGCCAGCAGCTTATTGAGGGAAGGGCAGTATTTT.